A selection of T cell receptor beta chains follows, all from one sample in a study of siplizumab effects on memory and regulatory T cells. Method: immunoSEQ multiplex PCR; TCRdb's copy keeps in-frame clones and lacks some. The profile shows about 100,000 clones, roughly 94% of them singletons. Sequencing was carried out using Tregs sorted from blood. All receptors come from a human donor in good health. The CDR3 runs from the conserved cysteine through the conserved F or W. The D gene is left open where the match is weak. Clone size is stated in some rows and not others, as once, few, many or a class when expanded.

clone size | J gene | V gene | D gene | CDR3 DNA | CDR3 protein
NA | TRBJ2-2 | TRBV28 | NA | TGTGCCTCCCGCGGACCGTCACTCGGGGAGCTGTTTTTT | CASRGPSLGELFF
NA | TRBJ2-1 | TRBV5-1 | TRBD1 | TGCGCCAGCAGCGTGGACAGGGTGGATGAGCAGTTCTTC | CASSVDRVDEQFF
NA | TRBJ1-1 | TRBV6-5 | NA | TGTGCCAGCAGTTACTCCACAGTGAACACTGAAGCTTTCTTT | CASSYSTVNTEAFF
NA | TRBJ1-1 | TRBV7-9 | NA | TGTGCCAGCAGCTTATTGGGCAGGAACACTGAAGCTTTCTTT | CASSLLGRNTEAFF
NA | TRBJ2-3 | TRBV5-1 | NA | TGCGCCAGCAGCTTGTATGGAGATACGCAGTATTTT | CASSLYGDTQYF
NA | TRBJ1-2 | TRBV5-1 | NA | TGCGCCAGCAGCCCTGGACATTTTGGCTACACCTTC | CASSPGHFGYTF
NA | TRBJ1-1 | TRBV18 | NA | TGTGCCAGCTCACCGGACGAGAAGATGAACACTGAAGCTTTCTTT | CASSPDEKMNTEAFF
NA | TRBJ2-7 | TRBV27 | NA | TGTGCCAGCAAAGGAGGACGGGGGATCTCCTACGAGCAGTACTTC | CASKGGRGISYEQYF
NA | TRBJ2-3 | TRBV10-2 | TRBD2 | TGCGCCAGCAGAGAAACTAGCGGAATCCCAGATACGCAGTATTTT | CASRETSGIPDTQYF
NA | TRBJ2-5 | TRBV5-1 | NA | TGCGCCAGCAGCTCGGGCGCGCCCCAAGAGACCCAGTACTTC | CASSSGAPQETQYF
NA | TRBJ1-5 | TRBV14 | NA | TGTGCCAGCAGCCGGTCGGGCAATCAGCCCCAGCATTTT | CASSRSGNQPQHF
NA | TRBJ2-7 | TRBV5-1 | TRBD2 | TGCGCCAGCAGCCACAAGAGGATAGCGGGAGGGACCTACGAGCAGTACTTC | CASSHKRIAGGTYEQYF
once | TRBJ2-2 | TRBV29-1 | NA | TGCAGCGTTGAGGTCACCGGGGAGCTGTTTTTT | CSVEVTGELFF
NA | TRBJ1-1 | TRBV5-5 | TRBD1 | TGTGCCAGCAGCATGGGACAGGGGCGAATCATGAACACTGAAGCTTTCTTT | CASSMGQGRIMNTEAFF